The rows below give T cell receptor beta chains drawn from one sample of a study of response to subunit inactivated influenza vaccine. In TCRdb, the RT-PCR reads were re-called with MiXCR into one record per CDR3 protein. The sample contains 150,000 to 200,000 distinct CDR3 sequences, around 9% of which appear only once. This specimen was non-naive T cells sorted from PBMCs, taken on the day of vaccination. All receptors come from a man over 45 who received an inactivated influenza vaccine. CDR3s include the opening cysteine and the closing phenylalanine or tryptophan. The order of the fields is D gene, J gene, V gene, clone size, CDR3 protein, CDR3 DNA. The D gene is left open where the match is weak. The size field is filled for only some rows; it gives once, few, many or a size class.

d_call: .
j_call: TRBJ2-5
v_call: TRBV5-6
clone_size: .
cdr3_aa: CASSLFGGETQYF
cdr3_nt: TGTGCCAGCAGCTTGTTTGGTGGGGAGACCCAGTACTTC

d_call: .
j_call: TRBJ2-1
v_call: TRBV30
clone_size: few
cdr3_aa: CAWSVGGYNEQFF
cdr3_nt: TGTGCCTGGAGTGTAGGGGGCTACAATGAGCAGTTCTTC

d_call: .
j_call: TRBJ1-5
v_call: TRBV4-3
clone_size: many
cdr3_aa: CASSQEWEGKRGNQPQHF
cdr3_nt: TGCGCCAGCAGCCAAGAGTGGGAGGGAAAGAGAGGCAATCAGCCCCAGCATTTT

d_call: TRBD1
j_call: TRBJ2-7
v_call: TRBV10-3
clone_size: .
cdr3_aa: CAISESGGQGPYEQYF
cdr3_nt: TGTGCCATCAGTGAGTCAGGGGGACAGGGGCCCTACGAGCAGTACTTC

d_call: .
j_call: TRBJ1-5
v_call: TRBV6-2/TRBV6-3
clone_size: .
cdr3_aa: CASSPKPSQPQHF
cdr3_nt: TGTGCCAGCAGTCCAAAGCCTAGTCAGCCCCAGCATTTT

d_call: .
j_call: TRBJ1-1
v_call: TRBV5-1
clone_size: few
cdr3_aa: CASLSREKSNTEAFF
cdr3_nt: TGCGCCAGCCTCTCCAGGGAAAAATCGAACACTGAAGCTTTCTTT

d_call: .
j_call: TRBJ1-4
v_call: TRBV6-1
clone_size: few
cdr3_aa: CASRDGANEKLFF
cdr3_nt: TGTGCCAGCCGGGACGGAGCTAATGAAAAACTGTTTTTT

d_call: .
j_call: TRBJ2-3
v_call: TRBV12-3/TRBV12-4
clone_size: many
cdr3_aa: CASSPITLGDTQYF
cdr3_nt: TGTGCCAGCAGTCCTATCACTCTAGGCGATACGCAGTATTTT

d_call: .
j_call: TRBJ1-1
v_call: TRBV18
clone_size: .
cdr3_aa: CASSLSGQGEAFF
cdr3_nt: TGTGCCAGCTCCCTCTCCGGGCAGGGCGAAGCTTTCTTT

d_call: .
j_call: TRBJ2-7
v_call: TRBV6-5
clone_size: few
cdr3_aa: CASSTLVGEQYF
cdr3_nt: TGTGCCAGCAGTACCCTGGTCGGCGAGCAGTACTTC

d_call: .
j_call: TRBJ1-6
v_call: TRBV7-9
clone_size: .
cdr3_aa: CASSLMGESPLHF
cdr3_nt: TGTGCCAGCAGCTTGATGGGCGAGTCACCCCTCCACTTT

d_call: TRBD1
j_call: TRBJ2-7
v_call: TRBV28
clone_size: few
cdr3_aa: CASRGTGVGYEQYF
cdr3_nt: TGTGCCAGCAGGGGGACAGGGGTTGGGTACGAGCAGTACTTC

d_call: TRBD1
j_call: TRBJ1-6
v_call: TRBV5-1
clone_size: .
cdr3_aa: CASSTQGTGHSPLHF
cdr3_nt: TGCGCCAGCAGCACTCAAGGGACAGGGCACTCACCCCTCCACTTT

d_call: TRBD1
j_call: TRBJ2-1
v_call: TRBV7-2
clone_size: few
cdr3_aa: CASGGTGAYNEQFF
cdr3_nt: TGTGCCAGCGGCGGGACAGGGGCCTACAATGAGCAGTTCTTC

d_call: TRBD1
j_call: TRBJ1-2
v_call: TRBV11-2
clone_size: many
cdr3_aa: CASSSGGQGSGYGYTF
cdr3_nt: TGTGCCAGCAGCTCAGGGGGGCAGGGGAGTGGCTATGGCTACACCTTC

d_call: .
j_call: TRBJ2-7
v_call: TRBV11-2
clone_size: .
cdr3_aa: CASSDATSGTSGSYEQYF
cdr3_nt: TGTGCCAGCAGCGATGCAACATCCGGGACATCTGGCTCCTACGAGCAGTACTTC

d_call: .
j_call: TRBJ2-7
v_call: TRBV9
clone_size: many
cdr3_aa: CASSVSPRSYEQYF
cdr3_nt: TGTGCCAGCAGCGTATCCCCACGATCCTACGAGCAGTACTTC

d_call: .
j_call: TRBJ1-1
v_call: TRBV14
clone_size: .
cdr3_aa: CASSQHLEYTEAFF
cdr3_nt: TGTGCCAGCAGCCAACATTTAGAGTACACTGAAGCTTTCTTT

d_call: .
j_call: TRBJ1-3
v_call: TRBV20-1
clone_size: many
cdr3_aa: CSARPTDSHPNTIYF
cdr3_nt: TGCAGTGCTAGACCAACGGACAGCCACCCAAACACCATATATTTT

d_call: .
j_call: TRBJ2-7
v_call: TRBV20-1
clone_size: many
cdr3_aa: CSAKISSSYEQYF
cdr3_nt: TGCAGTGCTAAGATAAGCAGCTCCTACGAGCAGTACTTC

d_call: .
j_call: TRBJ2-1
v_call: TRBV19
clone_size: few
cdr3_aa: CASRKRGGDEQFF
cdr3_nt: TGTGCCAGTAGAAAAAGGGGGGGAGATGAGCAGTTCTTC

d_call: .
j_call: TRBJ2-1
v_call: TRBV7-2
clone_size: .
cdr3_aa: CASSWTSYNEQFF
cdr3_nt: TGTGCCAGCAGCTGGACAAGCTACAATGAGCAGTTCTTC

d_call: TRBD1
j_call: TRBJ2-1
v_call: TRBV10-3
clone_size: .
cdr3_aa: CAISAGQGGYNEQFF
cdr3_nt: TGTGCCATCAGTGCGGGACAGGGCGGCTACAATGAGCAGTTCTTC

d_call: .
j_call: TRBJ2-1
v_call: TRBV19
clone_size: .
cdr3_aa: CASKGDSSYNEQFF
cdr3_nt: TGTGCCAGTAAGGGAGATAGCTCCTACAATGAGCAGTTCTTC

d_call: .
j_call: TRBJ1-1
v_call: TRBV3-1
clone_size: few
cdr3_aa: CASSLGRVRDTEAFF
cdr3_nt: TGTGCCAGCAGCCTCGGCAGGGTAAGGGACACTGAAGCTTTCTTT

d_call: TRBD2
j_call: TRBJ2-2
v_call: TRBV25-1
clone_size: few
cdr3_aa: CASSERTSGVLGTGELFF
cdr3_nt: TGTGCCAGCAGTGAAAGGACTAGCGGGGTCCTGGGCACCGGGGAGCTGTTTTTT

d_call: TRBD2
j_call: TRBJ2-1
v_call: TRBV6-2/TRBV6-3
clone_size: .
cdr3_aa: CASSYESLAGGKYNEQFF
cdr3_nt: TGTGCCAGCAGTTACGAGTCGCTAGCGGGAGGGAAGTACAATGAGCAGTTCTTC

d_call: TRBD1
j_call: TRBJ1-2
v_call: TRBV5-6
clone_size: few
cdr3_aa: CASGADRGYGYTF
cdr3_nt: TGTGCCAGCGGCGCGGACAGGGGCTATGGCTACACCTTC

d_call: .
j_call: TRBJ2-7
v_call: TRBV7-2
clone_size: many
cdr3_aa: CASSLQGFREQYF
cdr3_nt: TGTGCCAGCAGCTTACAGGGTTTCCGCGAGCAGTACTTC

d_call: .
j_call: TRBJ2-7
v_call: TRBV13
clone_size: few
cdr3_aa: CASRLAGDSAYEQYF
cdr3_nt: TGTGCCAGCAGACTTGCAGGAGATTCGGCCTACGAGCAGTACTTC

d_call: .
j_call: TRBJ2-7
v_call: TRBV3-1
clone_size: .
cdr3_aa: CASSQGRGSYEQYF
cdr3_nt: TGTGCCAGCAGCCAAGGGAGGGGCTCCTACGAGCAGTACTTC

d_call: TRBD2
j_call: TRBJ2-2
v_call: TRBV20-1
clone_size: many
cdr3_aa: CSARLLAGGNTGELFF
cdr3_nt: TGCAGTGCTAGACTCCTAGCGGGGGGTAACACCGGGGAGCTGTTTTTT

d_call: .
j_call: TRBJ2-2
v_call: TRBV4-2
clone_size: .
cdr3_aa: CASSQDNRPNTGELFF
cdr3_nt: TGTGCCAGCAGCCAAGATAACAGGCCGAACACCGGGGAGCTGTTTTTT

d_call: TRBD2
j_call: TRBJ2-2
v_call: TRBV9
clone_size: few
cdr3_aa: CASSPSGTSGSAGELFF
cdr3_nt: TGTGCCAGCAGCCCTTCCGGGACTAGCGGGAGCGCCGGGGAGCTGTTTTTT

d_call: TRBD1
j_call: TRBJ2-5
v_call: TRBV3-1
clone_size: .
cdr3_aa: CASSLNRGSETQYF
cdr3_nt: TGTGCCAGCAGCCTGAACAGGGGAAGCGAGACCCAGTACTTC

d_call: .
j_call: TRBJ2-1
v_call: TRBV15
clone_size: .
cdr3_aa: CATNPQGDNEQFF
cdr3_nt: TGTGCCACCAACCCACAGGGAGACAATGAGCAGTTCTTC

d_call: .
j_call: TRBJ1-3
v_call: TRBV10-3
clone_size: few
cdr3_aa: CAISESGFSGNTIYF
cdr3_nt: TGTGCCATCAGCGAGTCAGGGTTCTCTGGAAACACCATATATTTT

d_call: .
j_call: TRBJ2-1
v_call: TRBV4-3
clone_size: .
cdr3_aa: CASSLYWSGEAYNEQFF
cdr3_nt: TGCGCCAGCAGCCTATACTGGTCGGGGGAGGCCTACAATGAGCAGTTCTTC

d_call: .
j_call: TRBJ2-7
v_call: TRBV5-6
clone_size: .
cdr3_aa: CASSFLGAEQYF
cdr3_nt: TGTGCCAGCAGCTTCCTGGGGGCCGAGCAGTACTTC

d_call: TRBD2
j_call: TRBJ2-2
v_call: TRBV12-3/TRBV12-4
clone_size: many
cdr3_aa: CASSLTSGVTGELFF
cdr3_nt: TGTGCCAGCAGTTTGACTAGCGGGGTGACCGGGGAGCTGTTTTTT

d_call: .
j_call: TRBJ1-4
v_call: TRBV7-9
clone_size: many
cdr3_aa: CASSPSGIDEKLFF
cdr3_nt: TGTGCCAGCAGCCCCTCGGGAATCGACGAAAAACTGTTTTTT